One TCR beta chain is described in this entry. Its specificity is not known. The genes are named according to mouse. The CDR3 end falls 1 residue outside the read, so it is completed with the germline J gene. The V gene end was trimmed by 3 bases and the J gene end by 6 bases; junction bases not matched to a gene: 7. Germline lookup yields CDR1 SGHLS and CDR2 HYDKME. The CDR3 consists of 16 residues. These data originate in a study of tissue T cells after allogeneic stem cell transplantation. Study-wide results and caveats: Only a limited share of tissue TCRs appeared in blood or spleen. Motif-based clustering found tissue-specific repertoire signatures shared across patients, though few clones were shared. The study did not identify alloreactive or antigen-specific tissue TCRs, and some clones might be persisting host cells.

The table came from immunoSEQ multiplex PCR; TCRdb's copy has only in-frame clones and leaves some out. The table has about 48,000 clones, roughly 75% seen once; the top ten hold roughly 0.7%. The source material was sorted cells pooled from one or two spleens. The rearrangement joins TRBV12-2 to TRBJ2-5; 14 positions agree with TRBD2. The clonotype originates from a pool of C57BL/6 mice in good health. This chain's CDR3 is CASSFGTGGARDTQYF. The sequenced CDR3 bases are TGTGCCAGCTCTTTCGGGACTGGGGGGGCGCGTGACACCCAGTAC.